A selection of T cell receptor beta chains follows, all from one sample in a study of blood T cell repertoires in COVID-19. Profiling relied on immunoSEQ multiplex PCR, and the TCRdb table lists in-frame clones only, not all of them. Among 35,000 to 55,000 clones listed, 88% were seen once. The sample was peripheral blood. These receptors were taken from a human donor in a cohort sampled during active COVID-19. CDR3s include the opening cysteine and the closing phenylalanine or tryptophan. The D gene is left open where the match is weak. Size tells how often a clone was seen (once, few, many) or the class of an expanded clone, and some rows leave it out.

v_gene: TRBV2; d_gene: .; j_gene: TRBJ1-1; abundance: .; CDR3aa: CASSETGLFSAFF; CDR3nt: TGTGCCAGCAGTGAGACAGGTCTCTTCTCAGCTTTCTTT
v_gene: TRBV15; d_gene: .; j_gene: TRBJ1-5; abundance: few; CDR3aa: CATSEDRLSNQPQHF; CDR3nt: TGTGCCACCAGCGAAGACAGGTTGAGCAATCAGCCCCAGCATTTT
v_gene: TRBV19; d_gene: .; j_gene: TRBJ1-2; abundance: .; CDR3aa: CASSSGQIYGYTF; CDR3nt: TGTGCCAGTAGTTCAGGACAGATCTATGGCTACACCTTC
v_gene: TRBV30; d_gene: .; j_gene: TRBJ1-5; abundance: once; CDR3aa: CAWSVRGQRINQPQHF; CDR3nt: TGTGCCTGGAGTGTACGCGGGCAGCGCATCAATCAGCCCCAGCATTTT
v_gene: TRBV11-2; d_gene: .; j_gene: TRBJ1-2; abundance: .; CDR3aa: CASSFESLGGLSGYTF; CDR3nt: TGTGCCAGCAGCTTTGAGTCTCTAGGGGGTCTATCGGGCTACACCTTC
v_gene: TRBV2; d_gene: .; j_gene: TRBJ2-2; abundance: .; CDR3aa: CAKQGGGNTGELFF; CDR3nt: TGTGCTAAGCAGGGAGGGGGGAACACCGGGGAGCTGTTTTTT
v_gene: TRBV3-1/TRBV3-2; d_gene: TRBD1; j_gene: TRBJ2-7; abundance: .; CDR3aa: CASSYKSRTGTYEQYF; CDR3nt: TGTGCCAGCAGCTACAAAAGCCGGACAGGGACCTACGAGCAGTACTTC
v_gene: TRBV5-4; d_gene: .; j_gene: TRBJ2-7; abundance: .; CDR3aa: CASSLAGGATPLYEQYF; CDR3nt: TGTGCCAGCAGCTTGGCCGGAGGCGCAACCCCTCTTTACGAGCAGTACTTC
v_gene: TRBV29-1; d_gene: .; j_gene: TRBJ1-1; abundance: .; CDR3aa: CSFRDTNTEAFF; CDR3nt: TGCAGCTTCCGGGACACGAACACTGAAGCTTTCTTT
v_gene: TRBV7-8; d_gene: TRBD1; j_gene: TRBJ1-5; abundance: medium-sized; CDR3aa: CASSPGTGNQPQHF; CDR3nt: TGTGCCAGCAGCCCCGGGACAGGGAATCAGCCCCAGCATTTT
v_gene: TRBV30; d_gene: TRBD2; j_gene: TRBJ2-7; abundance: .; CDR3aa: CAWSVPWEGSSYEQYF; CDR3nt: TGTGCCTGGAGTGTACCGTGGGAGGGTAGCTCCTACGAGCAGTACTTC
v_gene: TRBV3-1/TRBV3-2; d_gene: TRBD1; j_gene: TRBJ1-5; abundance: .; CDR3aa: CASSTRGSNQPQHF; CDR3nt: TGTGCCAGCAGCACCAGGGGGAGCAATCAGCCCCAGCATTTT
v_gene: TRBV10-1; d_gene: TRBD2; j_gene: TRBJ2-2; abundance: once; CDR3aa: CASTPGLVLGAGELFF; CDR3nt: TGCGCCAGCACCCCGGGACTAGTATTGGGCGCCGGGGAGCTGTTTTTT
v_gene: TRBV7-6; d_gene: TRBD2; j_gene: TRBJ2-7; abundance: .; CDR3aa: CASSLARTSGDSYEQYF; CDR3nt: TGTGCCAGCAGCTTAGCGCGTACTAGCGGTGACTCCTACGAGCAGTACTTC
v_gene: TRBV7-2; d_gene: .; j_gene: TRBJ2-7; abundance: .; CDR3aa: CASTDSYEQYF; CDR3nt: TGTGCCAGCACTGACAGCTACGAGCAGTACTTC
v_gene: TRBV5-5; d_gene: TRBD1; j_gene: TRBJ1-3; abundance: .; CDR3aa: CASSLQGPSGNTIYF; CDR3nt: TGTGCCAGCAGCTTACAGGGGCCCTCTGGAAACACCATATATTTT
v_gene: TRBV24-1; d_gene: .; j_gene: TRBJ2-3; abundance: .; CDR3aa: CATSGAGGNTQYF; CDR3nt: TGTGCCACCAGTGGGGCGGGTGGGAATACGCAGTATTTT
v_gene: TRBV6-2/TRBV6-3; d_gene: TRBD2; j_gene: TRBJ2-1; abundance: .; CDR3aa: CASSQRTSASSYNEQFF; CDR3nt: TGTGCCAGCAGTCAAAGGACTAGCGCGAGCTCCTACAATGAGCAGTTCTTC
v_gene: TRBV5-6; d_gene: TRBD2; j_gene: TRBJ2-3; abundance: .; CDR3aa: CASSPGTSGGGPRDTQYF; CDR3nt: TGTGCCAGCAGCCCCGGGACTAGCGGGGGGGGCCCTCGGGATACGCAGTATTTT
v_gene: TRBV2; d_gene: TRBD1; j_gene: TRBJ1-2; abundance: .; CDR3aa: CASSDSGQGYGYTF; CDR3nt: TGTGCCAGCAGTGACTCGGGACAGGGATATGGCTACACCTTC
v_gene: TRBV4-3; d_gene: TRBD1; j_gene: TRBJ1-4; abundance: .; CDR3aa: CASSQDRGTGDEKLFF; CDR3nt: TGCGCCAGCAGCCAAGATCGAGGGACAGGGGATGAAAAACTGTTTTTT
v_gene: TRBV25-1; d_gene: TRBD2; j_gene: TRBJ2-3; abundance: few; CDR3aa: CASRTWEGRTDTQYF; CDR3nt: TGTGCCAGCAGAACTTGGGAGGGCCGCACAGATACGCAGTATTTT
v_gene: TRBV6-5; d_gene: .; j_gene: TRBJ2-1; abundance: .; CDR3aa: CASSLYNEQFF; CDR3nt: TGTGCCAGCAGCCTATACAATGAGCAGTTCTTC
v_gene: TRBV10-3; d_gene: TRBD1; j_gene: TRBJ2-2; abundance: .; CDR3aa: CAISSRTGGPETGELFF; CDR3nt: TGTGCCATCAGCTCCCGCACAGGGGGACCCGAAACCGGGGAGCTGTTTTTT
v_gene: TRBV3-1/TRBV3-2; d_gene: .; j_gene: TRBJ1-2; abundance: .; CDR3aa: CASSQVDDTLYGYTF; CDR3nt: TGTGCCAGCAGCCAAGTCGATGACACCTTATATGGCTACACCTTC
v_gene: TRBV5-1; d_gene: .; j_gene: TRBJ1-1; abundance: .; CDR3aa: CASSREEVAFF; CDR3nt: TGCGCCAGCAGCAGAGAGGAGGTGGCTTTCTTT
v_gene: TRBV5-6; d_gene: .; j_gene: TRBJ2-7; abundance: once; CDR3aa: CASSLNRALHF; CDR3nt: TGTGCCAGCAGCCTAAACAGGGCCCTGCACTTC
v_gene: TRBV19; d_gene: TRBD1; j_gene: TRBJ1-4; abundance: .; CDR3aa: CASSIPKTGGNEKLFF; CDR3nt: TGTGCCAGTAGTATCCCGAAGACAGGGGGTAATGAAAAACTGTTTTTT
v_gene: TRBV9; d_gene: TRBD1; j_gene: TRBJ1-1; abundance: once; CDR3aa: CASSALRRAGGNFGDTEAFF; CDR3nt: TGTGCCAGCAGCGCCCTAAGGAGGGCAGGGGGCAACTTTGGGGACACTGAAGCTTTCTTT
v_gene: TRBV5-1; d_gene: TRBD1; j_gene: TRBJ1-2; abundance: .; CDR3aa: CASSTQTGTGYGYTF; CDR3nt: TGCGCCAGCAGCACACAGACAGGGACGGGCTATGGCTACACCTTC
v_gene: TRBV9; d_gene: .; j_gene: TRBJ1-6; abundance: .; CDR3aa: CASSVAPGQRNSPLHF; CDR3nt: TGTGCCAGCAGCGTAGCGCCGGGACAACGTAATTCACCCCTCCACTTT
v_gene: TRBV7-9; d_gene: .; j_gene: TRBJ2-7; abundance: once; CDR3aa: CASSSFQGVSEQYF; CDR3nt: TGTGCCAGCAGCAGCTTTCAAGGGGTATCCGAGCAGTACTTC
v_gene: TRBV19; d_gene: .; j_gene: TRBJ2-3; abundance: .; CDR3aa: CASRVAGQGQDTQYF; CDR3nt: TGTGCCAGTAGGGTAGCGGGACAGGGACAAGATACGCAGTATTTT
v_gene: TRBV5-4; d_gene: TRBD1; j_gene: TRBJ1-6; abundance: .; CDR3aa: CASSGGQGNNSPLHF; CDR3nt: TGTGCCAGCAGCGGTGGACAGGGAAATAATTCACCCCTCCACTTT
v_gene: TRBV21-1; d_gene: .; j_gene: TRBJ2-1; abundance: .; CDR3aa: CASSTSRGREGQDEQFF; CDR3nt: TGTGCCAGCAGCACAAGCAGGGGGCGAGAGGGTCAGGATGAGCAGTTCTTC
v_gene: TRBV28; d_gene: TRBD1; j_gene: TRBJ2-1; abundance: .; CDR3aa: CASRPGTVYNEQFF; CDR3nt: TGTGCCAGCAGACCCGGGACAGTCTACAATGAGCAGTTCTTC
v_gene: TRBV5-6; d_gene: TRBD1; j_gene: TRBJ1-5; abundance: .; CDR3aa: CASSFLDRDGNQPQHF; CDR3nt: TGTGCCAGCAGCTTTCTTGACAGGGACGGCAATCAGCCCCAGCATTTT
v_gene: TRBV9; d_gene: TRBD1; j_gene: TRBJ1-1; abundance: .; CDR3aa: CASSVGTGGTGTEAFF; CDR3nt: TGTGCCAGCAGCGTGGGGACAGGGGGCACGGGCACTGAAGCTTTCTTT
v_gene: TRBV5-6; d_gene: .; j_gene: TRBJ1-3; abundance: .; CDR3aa: CASSSQGYGNTIYF; CDR3nt: TGTGCCAGCAGCTCACAGGGTTACGGAAACACCATATATTTT
v_gene: TRBV15; d_gene: .; j_gene: TRBJ2-7; abundance: .; CDR3aa: CATSRVFAASYEQYF; CDR3nt: TGTGCCACCAGCAGAGTGTTTGCCGCCAGCTACGAGCAGTACTTC